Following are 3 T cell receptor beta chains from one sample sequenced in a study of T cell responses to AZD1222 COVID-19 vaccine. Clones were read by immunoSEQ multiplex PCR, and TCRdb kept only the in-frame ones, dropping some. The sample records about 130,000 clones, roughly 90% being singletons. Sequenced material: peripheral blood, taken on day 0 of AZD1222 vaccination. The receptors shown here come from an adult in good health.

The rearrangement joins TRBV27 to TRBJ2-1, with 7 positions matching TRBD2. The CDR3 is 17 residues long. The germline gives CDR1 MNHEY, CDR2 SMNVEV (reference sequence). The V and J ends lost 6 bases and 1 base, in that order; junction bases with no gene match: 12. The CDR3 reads CASSRRTGGPSYNEQFF. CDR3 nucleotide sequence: TGTGCCAGCAGCCGCCGGACGGGAGGCCCTTCCTACAATGAGCAGTTCTTC.

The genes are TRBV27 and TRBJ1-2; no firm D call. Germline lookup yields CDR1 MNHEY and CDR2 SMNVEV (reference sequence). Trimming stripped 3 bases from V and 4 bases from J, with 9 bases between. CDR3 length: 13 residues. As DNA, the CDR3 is TGTGCCAGCAGTTTCGCAGTTGGCTATGGCTACACCTTC. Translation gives CASSFAVGYGYTF.

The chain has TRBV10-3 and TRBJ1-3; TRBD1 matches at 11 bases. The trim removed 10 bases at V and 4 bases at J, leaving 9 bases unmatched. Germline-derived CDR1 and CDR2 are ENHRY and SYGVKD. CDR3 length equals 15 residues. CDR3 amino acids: CATRRDRGSGNTIYF. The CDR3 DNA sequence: TGTGCCACCCGCCGGGACAGGGGGTCGGGAAACACCATATATTTT.